This TCR beta chain was sequenced during a study of vaccination effects on CD4 cells after COVID-19. This clone was seen a handful of times. Its antigen is unidentified. At the end of 9 to 11 days of culture, CD4+ T cells were isolated. Repertoires were generated with immunoSEQ multiplex PCR, while TCRdb's copy carries only in-frame clones and drops some. The sample consists of under 40,000 clones, about 81% of them appearing once. This receptor was obtained from a human donor who received a COVID-19 vaccine. Sequenced here: CD4+ T cells from PBMCs cultured without peptide, sampled before COVID-19 vaccination.

The CDR3 coding sequence is TGTGCCAGCAGCCCCGGGACAGCAGATGGCTACACCTTC. Translation gives CASSPGTADGYTF. This rearrangement joins TRBV12-3 or TRBV12-4 to TRBJ1-2; the match to TRBD1 covers 7 bases. After removal of 6 bases from V and 6 bases from J, the junction contained 7 bases not matched to a gene. This CDR3 region has 13 residues.